Listed here is a single T cell receptor beta chain. The target antigen is unknown. Sample-barcoded 5' priming and a J-beta primer mix drove a second PCR of roughly 6 to 12 cycles. The authors tagged each cDNA molecule using a template-switch adaptor with 12 random nucleotides. Every individual sample yielded 2.5 million or more paired-end reads (each containing CDR3). One entry per CDR3 protein, called by TCRdb with MiXCR from the 5' RACE reads. The repertoire holds 650,000 to 1,000,000 distinct CDR3 sequences, with under 40% as singletons. The sample originates from a study of blood T cells in healthy people across ages. General observations from the study: Both higher diversity and more naive CD4+ cells marked long-lived donors when set against aged donors.

Deletions cut 6 bases from V and 4 bases from J, with 19 bases between. Germline loops: CDR1 SGHRS, CDR2 YFSETQ. CDR3 length equals 15 residues. Peripheral blood from each donor was collected in a volume of roughly 9.8 milliliters. The receptor's source is a man aged 18 to 29 in good health. This chain joins TRBV5-1 and TRBJ1-2; no clear D gene. Input material: blood. In DNA, the CDR3 is TGCGCCAGCACCGACCGGGAGGAAACCTCCTATGGCTACACCTTC. Its protein product is CASTDREETSYGYTF.